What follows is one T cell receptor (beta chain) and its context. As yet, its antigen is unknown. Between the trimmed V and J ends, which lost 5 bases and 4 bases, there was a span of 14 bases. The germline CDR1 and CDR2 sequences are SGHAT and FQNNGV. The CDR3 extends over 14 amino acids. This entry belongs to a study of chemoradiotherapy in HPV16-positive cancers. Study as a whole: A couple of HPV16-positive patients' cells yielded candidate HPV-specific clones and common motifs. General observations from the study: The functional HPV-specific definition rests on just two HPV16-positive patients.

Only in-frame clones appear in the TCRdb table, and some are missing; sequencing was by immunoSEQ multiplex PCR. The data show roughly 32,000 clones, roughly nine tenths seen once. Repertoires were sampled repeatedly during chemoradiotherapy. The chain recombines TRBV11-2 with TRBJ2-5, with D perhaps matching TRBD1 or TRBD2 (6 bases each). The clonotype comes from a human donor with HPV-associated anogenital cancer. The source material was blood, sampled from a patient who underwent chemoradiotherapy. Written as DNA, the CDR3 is TGTGCCAGCAGCACCCGGGGGACACCAGAGACCCAGTACTTC. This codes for CASSTRGTPETQYF.